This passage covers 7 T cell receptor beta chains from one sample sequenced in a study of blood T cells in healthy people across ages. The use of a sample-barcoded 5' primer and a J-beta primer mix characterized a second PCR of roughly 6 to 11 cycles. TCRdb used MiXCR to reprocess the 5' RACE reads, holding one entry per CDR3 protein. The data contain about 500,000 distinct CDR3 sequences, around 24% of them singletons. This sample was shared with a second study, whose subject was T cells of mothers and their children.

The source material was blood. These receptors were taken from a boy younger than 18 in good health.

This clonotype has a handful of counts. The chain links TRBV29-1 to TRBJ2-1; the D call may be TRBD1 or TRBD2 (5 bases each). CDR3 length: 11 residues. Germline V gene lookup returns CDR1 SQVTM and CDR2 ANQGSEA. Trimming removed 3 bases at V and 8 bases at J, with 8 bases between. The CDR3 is CSVDRDHEQFF. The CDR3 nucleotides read TGCAGCGTTGACAGGGACCATGAGCAGTTCTTC.

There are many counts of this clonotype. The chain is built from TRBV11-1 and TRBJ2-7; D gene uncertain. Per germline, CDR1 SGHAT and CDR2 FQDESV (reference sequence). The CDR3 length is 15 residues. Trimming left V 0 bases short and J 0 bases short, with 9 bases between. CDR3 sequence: CASSLARASSYEQYF. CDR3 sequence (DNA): TGTGCCAGCAGCTTAGCGCGCGCTAGCTCCTACGAGCAGTACTTC.

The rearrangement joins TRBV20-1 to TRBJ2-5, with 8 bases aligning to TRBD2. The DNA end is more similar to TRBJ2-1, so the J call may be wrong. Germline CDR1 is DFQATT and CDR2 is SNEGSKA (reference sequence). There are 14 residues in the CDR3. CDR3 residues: CSASGAGVVNEQFF. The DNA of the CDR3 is TGCAGTGCTAGTGGAGCGGGAGTTGTTAATGAGCAGTTCTTC.

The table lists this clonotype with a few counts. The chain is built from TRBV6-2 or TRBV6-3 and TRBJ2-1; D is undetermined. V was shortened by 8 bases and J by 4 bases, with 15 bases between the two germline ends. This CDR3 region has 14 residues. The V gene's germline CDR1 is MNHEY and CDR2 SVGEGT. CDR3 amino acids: CASQSVSFYNEQFF. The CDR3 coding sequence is TGTGCCAGCCAGTCAGTAAGTTTTTACAATGAGCAGTTCTTC.

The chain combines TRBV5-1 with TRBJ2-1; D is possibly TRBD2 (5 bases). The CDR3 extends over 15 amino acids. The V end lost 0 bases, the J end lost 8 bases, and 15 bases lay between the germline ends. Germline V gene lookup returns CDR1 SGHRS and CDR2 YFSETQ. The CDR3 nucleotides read TGCGCCAGCAGCTTGGGAGTTTCAGACGGGGATGAGCAGTTCTTC. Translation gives CASSLGVSDGDEQFF.

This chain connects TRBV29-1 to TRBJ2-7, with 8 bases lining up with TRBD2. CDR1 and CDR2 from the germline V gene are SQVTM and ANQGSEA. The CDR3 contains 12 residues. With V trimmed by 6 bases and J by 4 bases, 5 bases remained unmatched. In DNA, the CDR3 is TGCAGCGTAGCATCGGGGGGGTACGAGCAGTACTTC. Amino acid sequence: CSVASGGYEQYF.

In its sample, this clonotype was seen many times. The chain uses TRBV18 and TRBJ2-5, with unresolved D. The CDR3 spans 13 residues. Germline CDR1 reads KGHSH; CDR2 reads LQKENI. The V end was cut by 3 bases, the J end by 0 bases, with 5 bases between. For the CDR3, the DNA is TGTGCCAGCTCACCCCGTAACCAAGAGACCCAGTACTTC. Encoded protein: CASSPRNQETQYF.